The 32 T cell receptor beta chains given below trace back to one sample, sequenced in a study of blood T cell repertoires in COVID-19. The method was immunoSEQ multiplex PCR; TCRdb's version includes in-frame clones alone and lacks a portion of them. The data contain 65,000 to 90,000 clones, 79% of them singletons. The specimen sequenced was peripheral blood. Receptors originate from a man aged 55-75 years with active or convalescent COVID-19.

This clone has only a few counts. This rearrangement joins TRBV27 to TRBJ1-5; TRBD1 matches 8 bases. In germline, CDR1 is MNHEY, CDR2 SMNVEV (reference sequence). This CDR3 spans 15 amino acids. Trimming removed 1 base from V and 6 bases from J; junction bases left unmatched: 5. In DNA, the CDR3 is TGTGCCAGCAGTTTATGGGCCAGGGGGCTTCAGCCCCAGCATTTT. Encoded protein: CASSLWARGLQPQHF.

This clone occurred a few times. The chain has TRBV4-2 and TRBJ2-2, with no clear D. The germline V gene has CDR1 LGHNA and CDR2 YNFKEQ. The CDR3 runs 15 residues. Trimming shortened V by 1 base and J by 2 bases, and 8 bases separated the two germline ends. The CDR3 coding sequence is TGTGCCAGCAGCCAAGCCGACAAAAACACCGGGGAGCTGTTTTTT. Its protein product is CASSQADKNTGELFF.

This clone was counted once. The chain joins TRBV5-5 to TRBJ1-4; 7 bases agree with TRBD1. There are 14 residues in the CDR3. Losses at the gene ends were 2 bases for V and 8 bases for J; bases not matched to a gene: 6. Germline lookup yields CDR1 SGHKS and CDR2 YYEKEE (reference sequence). In DNA, the CDR3 is TGTGCCAGCAGCTTCGGGCAGGGGGACGAAAAACTGTTTTTT. Its translation: CASSFGQGDEKLFF.

This clone was observed a few times. The chain links TRBV11-2 to TRBJ1-5; D is undetermined. Trimming removed 1 base at V and 5 bases at J, with 9 bases between. The CDR3 loop spans 14 amino acids. Germline CDR1 and CDR2: SGHAT and FQNNGV. The chain's CDR3 is CASSLGLSDQPQHF. In DNA form, the CDR3 reads TGTGCCAGCAGCTTAGGGTTGAGCGATCAGCCCCAGCATTTT. The whole variable domain, filled in from reference TRBV11-2 and TRBJ1-5, reads EAGVAQSPRYKIIEKRQSVAFWCNPISGHATLYWYQQILGQGPKLLIQFQNNGVVDDSQLPKDRFSAERLKGVDSTLKIQPAKLEDSAVYLCASSLGLSDQPQHFGDGTRLSIL.

This clone was observed a handful of times. Sequence at one end of the junction differs from germline and may be a read error. The chain is built from TRBV6-4 and TRBJ2-7, with D possibly matching TRBD1 (6 bases). The length of the CDR3 is 13 residues. In germline, CDR1 is MRHNA, CDR2 SNTAGT. CDR3: CASRETRGYEQYF. The CDR3 DNA reads as TGTGCCAGCCGTGAAACTAGGGGGTACGAGCAGTACTTC.

This clone has a handful of counts. The chain combines TRBV19 with TRBJ2-7; 7 nucleotides match TRBD1. CDR1 and CDR2 (germline): LNHDA, SQIVND (reference sequence). V shed 0 bases, J shed 4 bases, and the junction held 6 bases outside the gene matches. The CDR3 is 15 residues long. The CDR3 here is CASSIEGQPTYEQYF. The CDR3 DNA reads TGTGCCAGTAGTATAGAGGGACAGCCTACTTACGAGCAGTACTTC.

The chain carries TRBV29-1 and TRBJ2-1; 9 bases map to TRBD1. Germline V gene sequence: CDR1 SQVTM, CDR2 ANQGSEA. The CDR3 is 12 residues long. Trimming took 7 bases from V and 8 from J; bases not matched to a gene: 6. In DNA form, the CDR3 reads TGCAGCGGTCGGACAGGGGACGATGAGCAGTTCTTC. Translation gives CSGRTGDDEQFF.

V usage is TRBV28 and J usage is TRBJ2-2; maybe TRBD1 (7 bases). V gave up 6 bases and J gave up 6 bases, with 11 bases separating them. This CDR3 is built from 13 residues. CDR1 and CDR2 from the germline V gene are MDHEN and SYDVKM. The CDR3 here is CASRQGGAGELFF. The DNA for the CDR3 is TGTGCCAGCAGGCAGGGGGGAGCCGGGGAGCTGTTTTTT.

The rearrangement uses TRBV9 and TRBJ2-1; TRBD1 agrees at 7 bases. Unmatched junction bases numbered 11, after V lost 4 bases and J lost 7 bases. Germline V gene data show CDR1 as SGDLS and CDR2 as YYNGEE. CDR3 length: 15 residues. The CDR3 region is CASSTRTGALNEQFF. The CDR3 nucleotides are TGTGCCAGCAGCACCCGGACAGGAGCCCTTAATGAGCAGTTCTTC.

This rearrangement joins TRBV10-3 to TRBJ2-3; 10 bases are a match to TRBD1. The CDR3 runs 18 residues. Trimming took 0 bases from V and 3 from J; bases not matched to a gene: 9. CDR1 ENHRY and CDR2 SYGVKD come from the germline V gene. CDR3 sequence: CAISESGQGLMGTDTQYF. The CDR3, as DNA: TGTGCCATCAGTGAGTCGGGACAGGGGCTGATGGGAACAGATACGCAGTATTTT.

A few counts support this clone. The rearrangement joins TRBV6-9 to TRBJ2-7; perhaps TRBD2 as D (5 bases). The ends were cut back, 10 bases at V and 2 bases at J, with 24 bases in the middle. The length of the CDR3 is 16 residues. Per the germline V gene, CDR1 is MNHGY and CDR2 is SVAAGI. CDR3 in DNA: TGTGCCACCGAACTGCGGGTCGGCAGTAGAACCTACGAGCAGTACTTC. Its translation is CATELRVGSRTYEQYF.

The V and J genes are TRBV14 and TRBJ1-4, with 8 positions matching TRBD1. V was clipped by 0 bases and J by 3 bases; unmatched bases: 3. The germline V gene has CDR1 SGHDN and CDR2 FVKESK. The CDR3 extends over 16 amino acids. CDR3 sequence: CASSQDLGQANEKLFF. In nucleotides, the CDR3 is TGTGCCAGCAGCCAAGACCTGGGACAGGCTAATGAAAAACTGTTTTTT.

The genes are TRBV5-1 and TRBJ2-1; 12 nucleotides agree with TRBD2. Germline CDR1 SGHRS, CDR2 YFSETQ. J gave up 0 bases and V 0 bases, and 7 bases lay outside the gene matches. The CDR3 runs to 19 residues. CDR3 nucleotides: TGCGCCAGCAGCTTGGAAGCTAGCGGGGGGGCCAGCTCCTACAATGAGCAGTTCTTC. It codes for CASSLEASGGASSYNEQFF.

This chain joins TRBV19 and TRBJ2-7; 9 bases agree with TRBD1. Germline V lookup: CDR1 LNHDA, CDR2 SQIVND (reference sequence). CDR3 length: 14 residues. V lost 5 bases and J lost 3; bases outside the gene matches: 5. The CDR3 loop is CASSLDRGDYEQYF. Written as DNA, the CDR3 is TGTGCCAGTAGTCTTGACAGGGGGGACTACGAGCAGTACTTC.

The V and J genes are TRBV5-1 and TRBJ1-2; perhaps TRBD1 as D (6 bases). The germline V gene encodes CDR1 SGHRS and CDR2 YFSETQ. The CDR3 has 17 amino acids. Trimming cost V 7 bases and J 1 base, with 23 bases left between them. In DNA, the CDR3 is TGCGCCAGCGGGTTTCCGTTTGACAGGCCCTTTAACTATGGCTACACCTTC. Its translation is CASGFPFDRPFNYGYTF.

The gene calls are TRBV4-1 and TRBJ2-1; D may be TRBD2 (7 bases). Between the trimmed V and J ends, which lost 1 base and 9 bases, there was a span of 19 bases. Germline CDR1 MGHRA, CDR2 YSYEKL. The CDR3 length is 16 residues. In DNA form, the CDR3 reads TGCGCCAGCAGCCAAGCCCCCCTGCGGGGGCCCAGTGAGCAGTTCTTC. It translates to CASSQAPLRGPSEQFF.

The rearrangement uses TRBV6-5 and TRBJ2-3, with a weak D call TRBD2 (6 bases). The CDR3 runs 14 residues. Germline assignment: CDR1 MNHEY and CDR2 SVGAGI. V lost 4 bases, J lost 6 bases, and 14 bases lay in between. The CDR3 loop reads CASSSVSTRDTQYF. The CDR3 DNA reads TGTGCCAGCAGTTCCGTCTCGACTAGGGATACGCAGTATTTT.

The chain joins TRBV28 to TRBJ1-1; D unresolved. V shed 6 bases and J shed 1 base, with 6 bases lying between them. CDR3 length: 12 residues. Germline assignment: CDR1 MDHEN and CDR2 SYDVKM. The CDR3 DNA reads as TGTGCCAGCAGAACCGGGAACACTGAAGCTTTCTTT. It specifies CASRTGNTEAFF.

The V gene is TRBV5-6, the J gene TRBJ2-5; 14 positions agree with TRBD2. Looked up from germline, CDR1 is SGHDT and CDR2 is YYEEEE. J lost 5 bases, V lost 0 bases, and 9 bases had no gene match. The CDR3 totals 18 residues. CDR3 DNA sequence: TGTGCCAGCAGCTTGGGGCGACTAGCGGGGGGGCAGTTTGAGACCCAGTACTTC. Encoded protein: CASSLGRLAGGQFETQYF.

The chain employs TRBV9 and TRBJ1-1; 7 nucleotides match TRBD1. The germline V gene encodes CDR1 SGDLS and CDR2 YYNGEE. The CDR3 consists of 15 residues. After removal of 0 bases from V and 6 bases from J, the junction contained 8 bases not matched to a gene. CDR3 protein: CASSVDSNRGSEAFF. The DNA of the CDR3 is TGTGCCAGCAGCGTAGATTCTAACAGGGGCTCTGAAGCTTTCTTT. The variable domain in full, with the rest retrieved from reference TRBV9 and TRBJ1-1, is DSGVTQTPKHLITATGQRVTLRCSPRSGDLSVYWYQQSLDQGLQFLIQYYNGEERAKGNILERFSAQQFPDLHSELNLSSLELGDSALYFCASSVDSNRGSEAFFGQGTRLTVV.

The chain employs TRBV12-3 or TRBV12-4 and TRBJ1-5, with D possibly being TRBD1 (5 bases). Trimming took 6 bases from V and 11 from J, leaving 14 bases between them. The CDR3 is made up of 12 amino acids. CDR3 DNA sequence: TGTGCCAGCAGCGCCGCCCCAGGGTCCCAGCATTTT. Residues: CASSAAPGSQHF.

V gene TRBV3-1 (or the pseudogene TRBV3-2) combines with J gene TRBJ2-3; TRBD2 matches at 15 bases. CDR3 length: 18 amino acids. V was clipped by 2 bases and J by 2 bases; unmatched bases: 5. Germline CDR1 reads LGHDT; CDR2 reads YNNKEL (reference sequence). The DNA of the CDR3 is TGTGCCAGCAGCCAACTGGGACTAGCGGGGGGACACACAGATACGCAGTATTTT. Translating it yields CASSQLGLAGGHTDTQYF.

J is TRBJ2-1 and V is TRBV4-1, with D tentatively TRBD2 (6 bases). Germline V lookup: CDR1 MGHRA, CDR2 YSYEKL. With 0 bases removed from V and 0 bases from J, the gap between germline ends came to 12 bases. This CDR3 is 17 amino acids long. CDR3 in amino acids: CASSQETGESSYNEQFF. The CDR3 DNA reads as TGCGCCAGCAGCCAAGAGACGGGGGAGAGCTCCTACAATGAGCAGTTCTTC.

This clone was seen repeatedly, ten times or more. The chain uses TRBV2 and TRBJ1-4; D gene unclear. Germline V gives CDR1 SNHLY, CDR2 FYNNEI. This CDR3 region has 13 residues. Trimming took off 8 bases at V and 6 bases at J, with 13 bases between the two ends. CDR3: CASAYFSYEKLFF. The CDR3, as DNA: TGTGCCAGCGCGTATTTTTCTTATGAAAAACTGTTTTTT.

The rearrangement joins TRBV29-1 to TRBJ1-5; D is ambiguous. Germline values: CDR1 SQVTM, CDR2 ANQGSEA. The CDR3 consists of 13 residues. The V and J ends lost 4 bases and 10 bases respectively, with 17 bases between them. The CDR3 DNA reads as TGCAGCGTTGGAAGCGGCGAGGATGGTCCCCAGCATTTT. It yields the protein CSVGSGEDGPQHF.

The J gene is TRBJ2-6, the V gene TRBV5-5, with D tentatively TRBD1 (6 bases). Germline V gene lookup returns CDR1 SGHKS and CDR2 YYEKEE (reference sequence). Trimming pared 2 bases from V and 0 bases from J, leaving 15 bases between. The CDR3 sequence is 18 residues long. The CDR3 nucleotides are TGTGCCAGCAGCTTCAGAGGGACACAAGTCTCTGGGGCCAACGTCCTGACTTTC. Residues: CASSFRGTQVSGANVLTF. The full variable domain, in which reference TRBV5-5 and TRBJ2-6 provide the parts outside the CDR3, is DAGVTQSPTHLIKTRGQQVTLRCSPISGHKSVSWYQQVLGQGPQFIFQYYEKEERGRGNFPDRFSARQFPNYSSELNVNALLLGDSALYLCASSFRGTQVSGANVLTFGAGSRLTVL.

The gene calls are TRBV9 and TRBJ2-5; 7 bases line up with TRBD2. CDR1 and CDR2 (germline): SGDLS, YYNGEE. V lost 3 bases to trimming and J lost 2 bases; unmatched junction nucleotides: 4. The CDR3 covers 14 residues. CDR3 nucleotides: TGTGCCAGCAGCGAATGGGGGGGGCAAGAGACCCAGTACTTC. Its translation: CASSEWGGQETQYF.

This clone counts as large. This CDR3 is CASSPTGWPEQFF. The CDR3 DNA sequence: TGTGCCAGCAGCCCCACGGGGTGGCCTGAGCAGTTCTTC. The chain links TRBV5-6 to TRBJ2-1; D is possibly TRBD2 (5 bases). There are 13 residues in the CDR3. Deletions cut 4 bases from V and 9 bases from J, with 14 bases between. Germline V gene sequence: CDR1 SGHDT, CDR2 YYEEEE.

V and J are TRBV5-1 and TRBJ1-2, with D unclear. CDR1 is SGHRS, CDR2 YFSETQ, per germline. V gave up 4 bases and J gave up 6 bases, with 16 bases separating them. The CDR3 is 14 amino acids. CDR3 sequence: CASSRRAGPDGYTF. CDR3 nucleotide sequence: TGCGCCAGCAGCCGGCGGGCAGGACCAGATGGCTACACCTTC.

The genes are TRBV28 and TRBJ1-5; D is undetermined. The V and J ends lost 2 bases and 7 bases respectively, with 12 bases between them. The CDR3 spans 14 residues. Germline assignment: CDR1 MDHEN and CDR2 SYDVKM. The CDR3 bases are TGTGCCAGCAGTTTACACGGTGGCGGGCAGCCCCAGCATTTT. Translated, it gives CASSLHGGGQPQHF.

The J gene is TRBJ1-1, the V gene TRBV6-5; D is undetermined. The CDR3 is made up of 13 amino acids. V gave up 4 bases and J gave up 1 base, with 7 bases separating them. The germline V gene encodes CDR1 MNHEY and CDR2 SVGAGI. The CDR3 region has the DNA TGTGCCAGCAGTTCCCTAGGGAACACTGAAGCTTTCTTT. Translating gives CASSSLGNTEAFF.

This rearrangement joins TRBV28 to TRBJ1-4, with D maybe TRBD1 (5 bases). Between the trimmed V and J ends, which lost 2 bases and 8 bases, there was a span of 12 bases. The length of the CDR3 is 14 residues. In germline, CDR1 is MDHEN, CDR2 SYDVKM. This chain's CDR3 is CASSLDSGWEKLFF. The CDR3 region has the DNA TGTGCCAGCAGTTTAGATTCAGGGTGGGAAAAACTGTTTTTT.